This record looks at one TCR beta chain sequence and its context. Its target is not known. These data belong to a study of shared clonotypes between healthy human individuals. The CDR3 has 13 amino acids. The V segment lost 4 bases and the J segment 6 bases; nucleotides outside the gene matches: 5. Germline CDR1 is SGHDN and CDR2 is FVKESK. General study results and limits: Incomplete sequencing of sorted subsets was indicated by rarefaction despite large depth. Generally, naive subsets came out with larger estimated richness than memory subsets.

DNA at 150 to 250 ng, tens of thousands of T cell genomes, went into sorted-subset replicate PCRs. The table came from immunoSEQ multiplex PCR; TCRdb's copy has only in-frame clones and leaves some out. The data contain over 1.5 million clones, approximately 98% of them singletons. The chain has TRBV14 and TRBJ2-7; 8 bases fit TRBD2. The sample consisted of naive CD4+ T cells sorted from blood. Described subset: CD45RA+ positively selected. The receptor was derived from a man aged 30-40 years in good health. The CDR3 DNA reads as TGTGCCAGCAGCCTCGGGGGGGCTCGCGAGCAGTACTTC. Translation: CASSLGGAREQYF.